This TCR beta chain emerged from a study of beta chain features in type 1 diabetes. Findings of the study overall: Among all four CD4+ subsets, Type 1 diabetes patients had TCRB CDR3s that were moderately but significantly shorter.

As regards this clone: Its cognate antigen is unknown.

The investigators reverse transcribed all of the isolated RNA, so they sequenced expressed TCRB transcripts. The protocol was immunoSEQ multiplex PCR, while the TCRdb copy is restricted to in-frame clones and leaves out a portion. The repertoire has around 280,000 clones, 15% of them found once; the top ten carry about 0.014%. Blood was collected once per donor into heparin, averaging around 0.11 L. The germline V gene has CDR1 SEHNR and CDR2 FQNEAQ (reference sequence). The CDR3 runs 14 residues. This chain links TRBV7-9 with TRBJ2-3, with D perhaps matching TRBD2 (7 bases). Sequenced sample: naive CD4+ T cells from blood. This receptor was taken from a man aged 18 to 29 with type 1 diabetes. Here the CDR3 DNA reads TGTGCTACCACAGGGAGCGGGGCACTAGATACGCAGTATTTT. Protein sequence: CATTGSGALDTQYF.